This record looks at one T cell receptor (beta chain) sequence and its context. Repertoires were generated with immunoSEQ multiplex PCR, while TCRdb's copy carries only in-frame clones and drops some. The sample lists roughly 110,000 clones; about nine tenths were seen once. This sample was included in a study of blood T cell repertoires in COVID-19. Study as a whole: The cDNA or gDNA used as material had been derived from T cells, B-cell-depleted T cells, or PBMCs.

Trimming pared 10 bases from V and 5 bases from J, leaving 11 bases between. The CDR3 runs 11 residues. Germline CDR1 LNHDA, CDR2 SQIVND (reference sequence). The V and J genes are TRBV19 and TRBJ2-5; D uncertain. The sequenced material came from peripheral blood. This clonotype was obtained from a man aged 40-49 years with acute or convalescent COVID-19. The CDR3 bases are TGTGCCACGAGGAACGGGGAGACCCAGTACTTC. This sequence encodes CATRNGETQYF.